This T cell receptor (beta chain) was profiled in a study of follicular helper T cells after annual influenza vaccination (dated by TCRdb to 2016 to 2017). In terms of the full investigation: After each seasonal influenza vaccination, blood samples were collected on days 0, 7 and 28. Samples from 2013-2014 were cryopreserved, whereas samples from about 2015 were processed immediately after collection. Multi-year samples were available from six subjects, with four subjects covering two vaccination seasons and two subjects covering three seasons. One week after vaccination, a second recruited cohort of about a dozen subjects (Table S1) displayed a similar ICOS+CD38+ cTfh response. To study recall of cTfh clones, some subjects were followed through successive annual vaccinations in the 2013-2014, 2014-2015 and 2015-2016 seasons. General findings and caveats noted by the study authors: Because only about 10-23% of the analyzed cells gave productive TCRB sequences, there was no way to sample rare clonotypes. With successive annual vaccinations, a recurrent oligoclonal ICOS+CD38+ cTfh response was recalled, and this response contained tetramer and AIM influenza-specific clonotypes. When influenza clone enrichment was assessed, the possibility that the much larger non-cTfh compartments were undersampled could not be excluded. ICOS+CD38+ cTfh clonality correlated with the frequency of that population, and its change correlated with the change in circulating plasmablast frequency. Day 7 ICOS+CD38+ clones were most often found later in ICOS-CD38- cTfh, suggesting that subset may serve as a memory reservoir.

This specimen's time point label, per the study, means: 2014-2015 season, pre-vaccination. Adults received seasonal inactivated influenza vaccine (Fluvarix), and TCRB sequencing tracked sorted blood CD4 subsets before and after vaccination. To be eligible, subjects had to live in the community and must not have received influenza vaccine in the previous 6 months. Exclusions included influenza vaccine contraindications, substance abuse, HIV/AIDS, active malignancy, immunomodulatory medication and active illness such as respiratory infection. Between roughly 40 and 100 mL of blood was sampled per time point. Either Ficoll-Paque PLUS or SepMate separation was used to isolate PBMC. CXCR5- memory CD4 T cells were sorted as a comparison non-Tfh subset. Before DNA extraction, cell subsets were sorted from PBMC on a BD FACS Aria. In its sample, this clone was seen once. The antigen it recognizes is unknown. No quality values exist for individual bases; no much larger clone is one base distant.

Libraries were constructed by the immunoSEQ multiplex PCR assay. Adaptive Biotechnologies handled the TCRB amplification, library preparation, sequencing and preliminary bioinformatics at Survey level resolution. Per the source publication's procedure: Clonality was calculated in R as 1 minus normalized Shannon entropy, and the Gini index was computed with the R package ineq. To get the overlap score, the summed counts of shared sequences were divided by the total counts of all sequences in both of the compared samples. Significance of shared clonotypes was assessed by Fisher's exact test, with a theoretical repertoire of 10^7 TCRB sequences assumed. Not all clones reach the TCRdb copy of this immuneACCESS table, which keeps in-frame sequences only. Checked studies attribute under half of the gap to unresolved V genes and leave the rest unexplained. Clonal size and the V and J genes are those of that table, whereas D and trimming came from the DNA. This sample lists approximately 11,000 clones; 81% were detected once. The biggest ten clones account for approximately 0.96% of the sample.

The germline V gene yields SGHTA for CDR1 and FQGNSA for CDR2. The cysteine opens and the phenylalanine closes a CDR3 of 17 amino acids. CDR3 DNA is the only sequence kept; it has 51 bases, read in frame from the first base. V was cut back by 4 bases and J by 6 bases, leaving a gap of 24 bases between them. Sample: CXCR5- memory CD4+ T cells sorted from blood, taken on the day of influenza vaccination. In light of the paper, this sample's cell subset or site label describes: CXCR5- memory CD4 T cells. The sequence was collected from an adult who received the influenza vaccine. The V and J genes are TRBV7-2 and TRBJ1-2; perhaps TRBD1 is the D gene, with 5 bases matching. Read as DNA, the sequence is TGTGCCAGCAGCTCCAGGAGGGGTCAACTTAGGACCCATGGCTACACCTTC. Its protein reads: CASSSRRGQLRTHGYTF.